Described below is a single T cell receptor (beta chain) sequence and its context. Its antigen is unknown. Per the germline V gene, CDR1 is SGHVS and CDR2 is FQNEAQ. The CDR3 is 15 residues long. Trimming took 5 bases from V and 0 from J; bases not matched to a gene: 6. This record comes from a study of T cells after yellow fever vaccination. Overall study: For low cell numbers, libraries were made with SMART-Seq v4 Ultra Low Input.

TCRdb passed the 5' RACE reads through MiXCR, listing each CDR3 protein once. The sample yields approximately 300,000 distinct CDR3 sequences, 8.7% seen once. Study-wide results and limits: It was the secondary response that reached its peak faster, day 5 versus 15, but it was weaker. Most clones from primary vaccination were detected again post-booster (just under 97% CD4, 88% CD8).

The rearrangement joins TRBV7-8 to TRBJ2-7; 8 bases are a match to TRBD1. Sequencing was performed on PBMCs, taken on the day of the first yellow fever vaccination. The origin of this receptor is a man aged 18-30 years who received the YFV17D yellow fever vaccine. The CDR3 region has the DNA TGTGCCAGCAGCCTTCACAGGGGGAACTCCTACGAGCAGTACTTC. Protein sequence: CASSLHRGNSYEQYF. The entire variable domain, with the rest obtained from reference TRBV7-8 and TRBJ2-7, is as follows: GAGVSQSPRYKVAKRGQDVALRCDPISGHVSLFWYQQALGQGPEFLTYFQNEAQLDKSGLPSDRFFAERPEGSVSTLKIQRTQQEDSAVYLCASSLHRGNSYEQYFGPGTRLTVT.